This TCR beta chain was sequenced during a study of regulatory T cells in long-lasting Graves disease. There are many counts of this clonotype. The antigen remains undetermined. Described time point: newly diagnosed GD, antithyroid drugs for less than 3 months. The TCR library was prepared using RNA isolated from PBMCs. EDTA tubes collected 7.5 to 9.5 milliliters of peripheral blood. The V end lost 4 bases, the J end lost 4 bases, and 16 bases lay between the germline ends. Per germline, CDR1 LGHDT and CDR2 YNNKEL (reference sequence). The length of the CDR3 is 15 residues. iRepertoire HTBI primers and Arm-PCR of CDR3 regions built TCR beta libraries. In TCRdb, the multiplex PCR reads were re-called with MiXCR into one record per CDR3 protein. The repertoire has a few hundred thousand distinct CDR3 sequences, about an eighth of them found once; the top ten carry approximately 17%. Whole-study results and caveats: Repertoires from persistent disease leaned toward TRBV28, TRBJ1-2 and TRBJ2-5.

The sample was also reused in another study, on T cells in Graves' hyperthyroidism and ophthalmopathy. Turning to that study: Initially, a first-round RT-PCR of the TCR CDR3 employed the HTBI primer set.

This clonotype was obtained from a young woman with Graves disease. V gene TRBV3-1 combines with J gene TRBJ1-2; a weak D match, TRBD1 (5 bases). The specimen comprised peripheral blood mononuclear cells (PBMCs), sampled at new diagnosis, from a patient treated with antithyroid drugs. The CDR3 reads CASSPRLGQGYGYTF. CDR3 sequence (DNA): TGTGCCAGCAGCCCCCGCTTGGGGCAGGGCTATGGCTACACCTTC.